This is a list of T cell receptor beta chains from one sample in a study of T-cell memory formation after mild COVID-19. MiXCR was run by TCRdb on the 5' RACE reads, yielding one entry per CDR3 protein. The sample shows approximately 300,000 distinct CDR3 sequences, 15% to 20% of them seen only once. The specimen sequenced was PBMCs or a T cell subset sorted from them (not recorded which). These receptors came from a man between 18 and 35 years old who had mild COVID-19 (a few samples of this study predate the infection). Cell type and time point are not known. The CDR3 runs from the conserved cysteine through the conserved F or W. Each record gives: J gene, clone size, D gene, V gene, CDR3 DNA, CDR3 protein. The D gene is left open where the match is weak. Only part of the rows carry a size: once, few, many, or a class if the clone is expanded.

TRBJ2-5 | few | TRBD1 | TRBV10-3 | TGTGCCATCAAAACGGGACAGGGCGAGGAGACCCAGTACTTC | CAIKTGQGEETQYF
TRBJ2-1 | NA | NA | TRBV5-1 | TGCGCCAGCAGCTATTCGGCGGGTAGCTATGAGCAGTTCTTC | CASSYSAGSYEQFF
TRBJ2-5 | NA | NA | TRBV7-2 | TGTGCCAGCAGCTTACCGGCAGAGACCCAGTACTTC | CASSLPAETQYF
TRBJ2-1 | many | TRBD2 | TRBV5-1 | TGCGCCAGCAGCTTCTCTAGCGGGGGGTCCTACAATGAGCAGTTCTTC | CASSFSSGGSYNEQFF
TRBJ2-5 | NA | TRBD1 | TRBV25-1 | TGTGCCAGCAGTGAAGAAGGGACAGCCCAAGAGACCCAGTACTTC | CASSEEGTAQETQYF
TRBJ1-1 | NA | NA | TRBV11-2 | TGTGCCAGCAGCTTGCGGGGTACGAACACTGAAGCTTTCTTT | CASSLRGTNTEAFF
TRBJ2-1 | few | NA | TRBV4-3 | TGCGCCAGCAGCCAAGATGTGGGGGGCTCAGGCGAGCAGTTCTTC | CASSQDVGGSGEQFF
TRBJ2-3 | NA | NA | TRBV10-2 | TGCGCCAGCAGTGATCAGGCACAAGATACGCAGTATTTT | CASSDQAQDTQYF
TRBJ2-2 | NA | NA | TRBV5-1 | TGCGCCAGCAGGGAGCCCACCGGGGAGCTGTTTTTT | CASREPTGELFF
TRBJ2-1 | few | NA | TRBV28 | TGTGCCAGCAGCCTCGGGGTTGAGCAGTTCTTC | CASSLGVEQFF
TRBJ2-7 | NA | TRBD2 | TRBV7-2 | TGTGCCAGCAGCTTTGGCGGGGGGGCGAGAGAGCAGTACTTC | CASSFGGGAREQYF
TRBJ2-3 | few | NA | TRBV5-1 | TGCGCCAGCAGGGGGTGGGGAGATACGCAGTATTTT | CASRGWGDTQYF
TRBJ2-1 | NA | TRBD2 | TRBV7-2 | TGTGCCAGCAGCTTACTACCGGGACTAGTGTATGAGCAGTTCTTC | CASSLLPGLVYEQFF
TRBJ1-1 | NA | NA | TRBV7-6 | TGTGCCAGCAGCTTAGAGGACCGGAGACAGCTGAACACTGAAGCTTTCTTT | CASSLEDRRQLNTEAFF
TRBJ2-5 | few | NA | TRBV4-1 | TGCGCCAGCAGCCAAGATCATTACAGGGAAGAGACCCAGTACTTC | CASSQDHYREETQYF
TRBJ2-6 | NA | NA | TRBV28 | TGTGCCAGCAGCACTGGCCTGACGGGCGGGGCCAACGTCCTGACTTTC | CASSTGLTGGANVLTF
TRBJ2-5 | few | NA | TRBV7-7 | TGTGCCAGCAGCAGTACTAGGACCCAAGAGACCCAGTACTTC | CASSSTRTQETQYF
TRBJ2-5 | few | NA | TRBV5-1 | TGCGCCAGCAGTGGGACACTTGAGACCCAGTACTTC | CASSGTLETQYF
TRBJ1-2 | few | NA | TRBV7-2 | TGTGCCAGCAGCTTGGTCTACCCAGCTAACTATGGCTACACCTTC | CASSLVYPANYGYTF
TRBJ2-2 | NA | NA | TRBV24-1 | TGTGCCACCAGTTCGACGAACACCGGGGAGCTGTTTTTT | CATSSTNTGELFF
TRBJ2-1 | NA | TRBD2 | TRBV19 | TGTGCCAGTAGTACGATAGCGGGGGGGCCGCTTGGTGAGCAGTTCTTC | CASSTIAGGPLGEQFF
TRBJ1-4 | NA | NA | TRBV5-1 | TGCGCCAGCTGCCTAAGGGGTCCCGGAGAGGAAAAACTGTTTTTT | CASCLRGPGEEKLFF
TRBJ2-7 | few | NA | TRBV4-1 | TGCGCCAGCAGCCAAGTGGGTGGCGGGGGCATCGTGCACGAGCAGTACTTC | CASSQVGGGGIVHEQYF
TRBJ1-1 | NA | TRBD1 | TRBV20-1 | TGCAGTGCTAGCCCAGCGGGACAGCTGACTGAAGCTTTCTTT | CSASPAGQLTEAFF